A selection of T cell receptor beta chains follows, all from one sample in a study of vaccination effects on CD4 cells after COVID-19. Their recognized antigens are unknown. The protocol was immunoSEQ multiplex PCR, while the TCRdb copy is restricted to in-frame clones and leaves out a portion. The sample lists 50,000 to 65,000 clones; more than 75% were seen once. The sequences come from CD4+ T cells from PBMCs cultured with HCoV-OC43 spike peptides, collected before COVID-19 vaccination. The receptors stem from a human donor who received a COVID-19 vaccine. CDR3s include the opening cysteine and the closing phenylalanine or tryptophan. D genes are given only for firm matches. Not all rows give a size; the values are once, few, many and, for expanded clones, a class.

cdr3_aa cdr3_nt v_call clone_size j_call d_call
CASSLAGKGNQPQHF TGTGCCAGCAGTTTAGCAGGGAAAGGCAATCAGCCCCAGCATTTT TRBV27 - TRBJ1-5 -
CASGLSGTDTQYF TGTGCTAGTGGTTTGTCAGGGACAGATACGCAGTATTTT TRBV12-5 few TRBJ2-3 -
CASSGGLQETQYF TGTGCCAGTTCCGGGGGGTTGCAAGAGACCCAGTACTTC TRBV7-2 - TRBJ2-5 TRBD2
CASSLGDRDFTGELFF TGCGCCAGCAGCTTGGGAGACAGGGATTTCACCGGGGAGCTGTTTTTT TRBV5-1 - TRBJ2-2 TRBD1
CASSTYRESDTQYF TGCGCCAGCAGCACGTACAGGGAGTCCGATACGCAGTATTTT TRBV5-1 - TRBJ2-3 -
CASSQLVLRDSGMWKLFF TGCGCCAGCAGCCAATTGGTTTTGCGGGACAGTGGAATGTGGAAACTGTTTTTT TRBV4-1 - TRBJ1-4 TRBD1
CASSGARGGGETQYF TGCGCCAGCAGCGGAGCCCGGGGGGGCGGAGAGACCCAGTACTTC TRBV5-1 - TRBJ2-5 TRBD2
CASSPPNSPGEAFF TGTGCCAGCTCACCTCCCAACAGCCCTGGTGAAGCTTTCTTT TRBV18 - TRBJ1-1 -
CASSDTGVGELFF TGCGCCAGCAGCGATACAGGGGTGGGGGAGCTGTTTTTT TRBV5-1 - TRBJ2-2 TRBD1
CASRPGGYGYTF TGTGCCAGCAGACCGGGGGGATATGGCTACACCTTC TRBV28 - TRBJ1-2 -
CASSLRTSGGQETQYF TGTGCCAGCAGCCTTCGGACTAGCGGGGGCCAAGAGACCCAGTACTTC TRBV3-1/TRBV3-2 - TRBJ2-5 TRBD2
CASTPGLNYGYTF TGCGCCAGCACCCCGGGACTTAACTATGGCTACACCTTC TRBV5-1 few TRBJ1-2 -
CASSRLNGYTEAFF TGTGCCAGTAGTAGATTGAACGGGTACACTGAAGCTTTCTTT TRBV19 - TRBJ1-1 -
CATSDAVAFPGTQYF TGTGCCACCAGTGATGCGGTTGCTTTTCCCGGGACCCAGTACTTC TRBV24-1 - TRBJ2-5 -
CASSINLLKGGYTF TGTGCCAGTAGTATAAACCTGTTGAAGGGAGGCTACACCTTC TRBV19 few TRBJ1-2 -
CATSFRVGGDYGYTF TGTGCCACCAGTTTTCGGGTTGGTGGGGACTATGGCTACACCTTC TRBV24-1 few TRBJ1-2 -
CASKRTGVETQYF TGTGCCAGCAAACGGACAGGGGTGGAGACCCAGTACTTC TRBV27 - TRBJ2-5 TRBD1
CATLLQEGTGELFF TGTGCCACCCTACTACAAGAGGGTACCGGGGAGCTGTTTTTT TRBV6-6 few TRBJ2-2 -
CASSVALRGNTGELFF TGTGCCAGCAGCGTAGCTCTGAGGGGGAATACCGGGGAGCTGTTTTTT TRBV9 - TRBJ2-2 -
CASSLHANTEAFF TGCGCCAGCAGCTTGCACGCAAACACTGAAGCTTTCTTT TRBV5-1 - TRBJ1-1 -